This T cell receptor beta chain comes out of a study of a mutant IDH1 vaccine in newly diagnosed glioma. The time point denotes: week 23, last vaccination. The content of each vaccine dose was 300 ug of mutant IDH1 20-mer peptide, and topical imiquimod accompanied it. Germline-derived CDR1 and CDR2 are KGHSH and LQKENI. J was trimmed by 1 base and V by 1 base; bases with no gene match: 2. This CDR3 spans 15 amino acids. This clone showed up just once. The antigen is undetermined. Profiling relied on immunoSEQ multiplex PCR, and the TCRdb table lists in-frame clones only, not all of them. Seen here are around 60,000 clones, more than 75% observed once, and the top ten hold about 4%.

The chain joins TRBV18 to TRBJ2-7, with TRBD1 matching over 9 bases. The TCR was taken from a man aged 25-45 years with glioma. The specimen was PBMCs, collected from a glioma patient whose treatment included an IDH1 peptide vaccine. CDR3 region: CASSPRGQGSYEQYF. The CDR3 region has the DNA TGTGCCAGCTCACCACGGGGACAGGGATCCTACGAGCAGTACTTC.